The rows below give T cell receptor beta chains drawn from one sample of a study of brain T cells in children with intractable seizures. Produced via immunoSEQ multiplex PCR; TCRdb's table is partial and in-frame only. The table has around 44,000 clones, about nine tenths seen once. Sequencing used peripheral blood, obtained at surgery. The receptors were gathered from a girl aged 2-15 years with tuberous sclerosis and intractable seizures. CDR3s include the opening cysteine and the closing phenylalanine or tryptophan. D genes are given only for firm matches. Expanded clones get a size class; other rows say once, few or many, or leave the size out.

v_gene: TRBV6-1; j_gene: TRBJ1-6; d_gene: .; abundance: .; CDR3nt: TGTGCCAGCAGTGAGCAGGAGAATTCACCCCTCCACTTT; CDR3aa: CASSEQENSPLHF
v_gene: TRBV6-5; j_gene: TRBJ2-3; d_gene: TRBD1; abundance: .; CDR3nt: TGTGCCAGCAGGCAGACAGGGGCGCAGTATTTT; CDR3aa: CASRQTGAQYF
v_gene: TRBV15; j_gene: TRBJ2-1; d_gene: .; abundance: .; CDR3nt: TGTGCCACCAGCTTAGACCCGGGACCAAACAATGAGCAGTTCTTC; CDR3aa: CATSLDPGPNNEQFF
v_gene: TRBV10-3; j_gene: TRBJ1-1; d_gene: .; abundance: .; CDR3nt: TGTGCCATCAGTACGGGAGAAATGAACACTGAAGCTTTCTTT; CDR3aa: CAISTGEMNTEAFF
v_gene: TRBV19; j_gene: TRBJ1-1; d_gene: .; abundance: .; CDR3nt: TGTGCCAGTAGTACTCGACAGTTAAACACTGAAGCTTTCTTT; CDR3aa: CASSTRQLNTEAFF
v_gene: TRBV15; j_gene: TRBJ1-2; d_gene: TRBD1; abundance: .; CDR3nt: TGTGCCACCAGCCCCCGGACAGGGAATCCCTTTGGCTACACCTTC; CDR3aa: CATSPRTGNPFGYTF
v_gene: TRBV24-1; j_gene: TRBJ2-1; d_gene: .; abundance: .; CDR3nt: TGTGCCACCAGTGACACAATACGAAATGAGCAGTTCTTC; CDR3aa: CATSDTIRNEQFF
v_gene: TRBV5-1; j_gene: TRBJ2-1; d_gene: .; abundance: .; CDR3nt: TGCGCCAGCAGCTTGGATGCGGGTGTGGGCAATGAGCAGTTCTTC; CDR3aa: CASSLDAGVGNEQFF
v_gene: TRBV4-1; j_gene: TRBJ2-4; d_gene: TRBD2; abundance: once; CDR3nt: TGCGCCAGCAGCCAAGATCGGGAGGAATACGGGACCAAAAACATTCAGTACTTC; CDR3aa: CASSQDREEYGTKNIQYF
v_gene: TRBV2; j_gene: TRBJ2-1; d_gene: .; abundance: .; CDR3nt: TGTGCCAGCAGTCCTGGGGACGGTTTTGAGCAGTTCTTC; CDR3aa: CASSPGDGFEQFF
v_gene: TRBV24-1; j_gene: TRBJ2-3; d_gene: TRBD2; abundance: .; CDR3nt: TGTGCCACCAGAACAAATAGCGGGGGAAGCACAGATACGCAGTATTTT; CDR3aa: CATRTNSGGSTDTQYF
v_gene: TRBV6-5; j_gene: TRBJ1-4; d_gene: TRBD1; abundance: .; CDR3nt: TGTGCCAGCAGTTACTCGGACAGGGTTGAAAAACTGTTTTTT; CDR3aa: CASSYSDRVEKLFF
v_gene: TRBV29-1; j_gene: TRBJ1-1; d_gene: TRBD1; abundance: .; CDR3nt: TGCAGCGTCTGGGACCCCGGGACAGGGGAGGCCACTGAAGCTTTCTTT; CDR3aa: CSVWDPGTGEATEAFF
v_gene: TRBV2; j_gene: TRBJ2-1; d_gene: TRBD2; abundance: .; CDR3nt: TGTGCCAGCAGTGATGCTAGCGGGGGGGCCTATGAGCAGTTCTTC; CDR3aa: CASSDASGGAYEQFF
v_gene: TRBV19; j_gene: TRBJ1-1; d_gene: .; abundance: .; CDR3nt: TGTGCCAGTAGTATAACAGATAGCACTGAAGCTTTCTTT; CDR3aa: CASSITDSTEAFF
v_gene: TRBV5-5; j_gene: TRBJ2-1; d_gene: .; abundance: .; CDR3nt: TGTGCCAGCAGTGGTTCGAGCTCCTACAATGAGCAGTTCTTC; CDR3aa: CASSGSSSYNEQFF
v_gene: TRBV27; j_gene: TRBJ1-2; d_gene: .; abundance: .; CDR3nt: TGTGCCAGCAGTTTATTGGGCAACCTTAACTATGGCTACACCTTC; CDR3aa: CASSLLGNLNYGYTF
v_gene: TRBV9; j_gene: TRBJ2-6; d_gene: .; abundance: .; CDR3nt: TGTGCCAGCAGCGGACTGCATTGGGGGGAAGGGGCCAACGTCCTGACTTTC; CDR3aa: CASSGLHWGEGANVLTF
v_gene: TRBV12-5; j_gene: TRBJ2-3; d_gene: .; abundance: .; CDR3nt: TGTGCTAGTGGTTTACTTCAGTCAGGAGATACGCAGTATTTT; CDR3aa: CASGLLQSGDTQYF
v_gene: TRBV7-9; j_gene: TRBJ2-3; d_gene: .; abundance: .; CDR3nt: TGTGCCAGCAGCTTAGAAAAGGGTTTTGATCGTACAGATACGCAGTATTTT; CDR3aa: CASSLEKGFDRTDTQYF
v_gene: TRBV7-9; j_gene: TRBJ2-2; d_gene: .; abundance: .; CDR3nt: TGTGCCAGCAGCTTCTCAAGGGGCGCCGGGGAGCTGTTTTTT; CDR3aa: CASSFSRGAGELFF
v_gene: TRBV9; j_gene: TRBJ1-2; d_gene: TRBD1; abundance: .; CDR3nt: TGTGCCAGCAGCTCCCCAGGACAGGGGACCCATGGCTACACCTTC; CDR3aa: CASSSPGQGTHGYTF
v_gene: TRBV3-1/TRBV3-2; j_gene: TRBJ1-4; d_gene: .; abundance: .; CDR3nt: TGTGCCAGCAGCCCCCCAGGGAACAGGGCGCAACTAACTAATGAAAAACTGTTTTTT; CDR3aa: CASSPPGNRAQLTNEKLFF
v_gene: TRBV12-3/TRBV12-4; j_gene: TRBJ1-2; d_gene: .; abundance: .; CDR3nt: TGTGCCAGCAGTTTAGAACAGGTTAGCGGCTACACCTTC; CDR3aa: CASSLEQVSGYTF
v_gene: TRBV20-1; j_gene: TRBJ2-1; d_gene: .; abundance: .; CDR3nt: TGCAGTGCTATGGGACCACGAGAGCAGTTCTTC; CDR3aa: CSAMGPREQFF
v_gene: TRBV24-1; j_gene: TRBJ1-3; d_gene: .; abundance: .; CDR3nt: TGTGCCACCAGTGACGCCGCCGGAGGAGCTGGAAACACCATATATTTT; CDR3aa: CATSDAAGGAGNTIYF
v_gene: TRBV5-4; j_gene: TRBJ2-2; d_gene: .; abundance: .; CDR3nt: TGTGCCAGCAGCTTGTTACCGAACACCGGGGAGCTGTTTTTT; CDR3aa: CASSLLPNTGELFF
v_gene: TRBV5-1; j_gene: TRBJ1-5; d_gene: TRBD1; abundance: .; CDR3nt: TGCGCCAGCAGCCTTGAAGGGACAGGATTTCAGCCCCAGCATTTT; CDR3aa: CASSLEGTGFQPQHF
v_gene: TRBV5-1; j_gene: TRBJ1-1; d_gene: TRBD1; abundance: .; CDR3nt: TGCGCCAGCAGCCCGAGGACAGGGATGAACACTGAAGCTTTCTTT; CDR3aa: CASSPRTGMNTEAFF
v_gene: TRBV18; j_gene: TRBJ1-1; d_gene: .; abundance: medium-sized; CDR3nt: TGTGCCAGCTCTGCTGACAGGCCCGAAGCTTTCTTT; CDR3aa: CASSADRPEAFF
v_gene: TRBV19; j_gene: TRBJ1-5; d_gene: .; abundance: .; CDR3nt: TGTGCCAGTAATGGACCCCAGAGCAATCAGCCCCAGCATTTT; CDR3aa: CASNGPQSNQPQHF
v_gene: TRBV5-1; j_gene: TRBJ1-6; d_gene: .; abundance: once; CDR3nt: TGCGCCAGCAGCTTGCAGGGGAGTGATTCACCCCTCCACTTT; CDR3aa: CASSLQGSDSPLHF
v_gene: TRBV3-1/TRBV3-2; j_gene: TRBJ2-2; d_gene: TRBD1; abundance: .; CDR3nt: TGTGCCAGCAGCCCGCGGACAGGGGAAACCGGGGAGCTGTTTTTT; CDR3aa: CASSPRTGETGELFF
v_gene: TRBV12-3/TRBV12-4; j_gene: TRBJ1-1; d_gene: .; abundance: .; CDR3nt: TGTGCCAGCAGTTTCTCAGGCACTGAAGCTTTCTTT; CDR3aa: CASSFSGTEAFF
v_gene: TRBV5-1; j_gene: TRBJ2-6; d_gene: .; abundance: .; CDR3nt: TGCGCCAGCAGCTTAACGGGGCCTGGGGCCAACGTCCTGACTTTC; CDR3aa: CASSLTGPGANVLTF
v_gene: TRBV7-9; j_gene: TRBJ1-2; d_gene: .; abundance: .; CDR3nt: TGTGCCAGCAGCCCAAATACAGGGTACAACTATGGCTACACCTTC; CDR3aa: CASSPNTGYNYGYTF
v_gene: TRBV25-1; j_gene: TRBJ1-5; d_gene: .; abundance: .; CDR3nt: TGTGCCAGCAGTGATGGGGGGTCTAGCAATCAGCCCCAGCATTTT; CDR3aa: CASSDGGSSNQPQHF
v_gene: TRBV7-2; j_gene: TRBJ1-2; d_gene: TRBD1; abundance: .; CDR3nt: TGTGCCAGCAGCTCCGAAATTGGGACAGGCCTCTATGGCTACACCTTC; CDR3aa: CASSSEIGTGLYGYTF
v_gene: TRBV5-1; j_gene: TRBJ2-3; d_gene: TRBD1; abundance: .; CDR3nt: TGCGCCAGCAGCCCCCTGGGACAGAAATTCACAGATACGCAGTATTTT; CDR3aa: CASSPLGQKFTDTQYF
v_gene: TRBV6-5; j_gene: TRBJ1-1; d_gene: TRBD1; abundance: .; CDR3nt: TGTGCCAAAGGGGGGGGCGGACAGGACTACACTGAAGCTTTCTTT; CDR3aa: CAKGGGGQDYTEAFF
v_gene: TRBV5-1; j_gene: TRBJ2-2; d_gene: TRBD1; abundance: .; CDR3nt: TGCGCCAGCAGCTTTTTAGTCCAGGGGGCCACCGGGGAGCTGTTTTTT; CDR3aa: CASSFLVQGATGELFF
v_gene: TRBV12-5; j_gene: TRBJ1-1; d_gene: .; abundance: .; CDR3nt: TGTGCTAGTGGCCCGGGGAACACTGAAGCTTTCTTT; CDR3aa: CASGPGNTEAFF
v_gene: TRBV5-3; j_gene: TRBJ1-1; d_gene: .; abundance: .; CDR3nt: TGTGCCAGAAGCTTGGCCACAGGGCCCCAAGGCGCTGAAGCTTTCTTT; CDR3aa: CARSLATGPQGAEAFF
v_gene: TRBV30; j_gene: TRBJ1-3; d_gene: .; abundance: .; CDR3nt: TGTGCCTGGAGTGTAAAGGGGGGCTCTGGAAACACCATATATTTT; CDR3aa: CAWSVKGGSGNTIYF
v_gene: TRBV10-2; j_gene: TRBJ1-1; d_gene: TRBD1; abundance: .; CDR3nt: TGCGCCAGCAACAGACAGGGGATTAACACTGAAGCTTTCTTT; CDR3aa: CASNRQGINTEAFF
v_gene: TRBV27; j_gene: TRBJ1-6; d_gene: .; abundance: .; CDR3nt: TGTGCCAGCAGTTTAAAGTCCGGGGCGTCACCCCTCCACTTT; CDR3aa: CASSLKSGASPLHF
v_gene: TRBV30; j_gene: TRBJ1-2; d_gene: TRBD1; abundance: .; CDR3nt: TGTGCCTGGAGTCGACAGGGGCTGGGCTATGGCTACACCTTC; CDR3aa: CAWSRQGLGYGYTF
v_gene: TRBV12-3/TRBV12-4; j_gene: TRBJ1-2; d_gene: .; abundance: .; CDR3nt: TGTGCCAGCAGTTTATCCGGTAACTATGGCTACACCTTC; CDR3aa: CASSLSGNYGYTF
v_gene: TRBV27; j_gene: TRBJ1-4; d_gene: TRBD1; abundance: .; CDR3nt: TGTGCCAGCATGGACAGGGGATTAGATGAAAAACTGTTTTTT; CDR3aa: CASMDRGLDEKLFF
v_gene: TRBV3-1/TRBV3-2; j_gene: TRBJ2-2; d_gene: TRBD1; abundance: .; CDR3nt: TGTGCCAGCAGCCAAGGAACAGGGGGGACGGGGGAGCTGTTTTTT; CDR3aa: CASSQGTGGTGELFF
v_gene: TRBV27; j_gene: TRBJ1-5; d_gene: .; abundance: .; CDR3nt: TGTGCCAGCCCTCCTTCCAGGGAGAAGCGCAATCAGCCCCAGCATTTT; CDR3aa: CASPPSREKRNQPQHF
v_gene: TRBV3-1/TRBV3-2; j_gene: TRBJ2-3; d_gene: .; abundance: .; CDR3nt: TGTGCCAGCAGCCGAACGGACACAGATACGCAGTATTTT; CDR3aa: CASSRTDTDTQYF
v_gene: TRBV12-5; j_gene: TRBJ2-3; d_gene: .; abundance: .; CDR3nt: TGTGCTAGTGGTTTGGTGTCGAGGGCAAATACGCAGTATTTT; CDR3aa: CASGLVSRANTQYF
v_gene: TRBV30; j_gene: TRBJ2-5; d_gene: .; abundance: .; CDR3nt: TGTGCCTGGAGGTCGTACCAAGAGACCCAGTACTTC; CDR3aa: CAWRSYQETQYF
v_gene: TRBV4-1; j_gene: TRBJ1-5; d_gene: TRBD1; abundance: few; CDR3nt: TGCGCCAGCAGCCAAGACCGACAGGGGAGAGCCCAGCATTTT; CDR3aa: CASSQDRQGRAQHF
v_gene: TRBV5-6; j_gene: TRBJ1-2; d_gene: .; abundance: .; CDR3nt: TGTGCCAGCAGCTTGCGTCAGGTCCTAAGTAGGACCTTC; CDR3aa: CASSLRQVLSRTF
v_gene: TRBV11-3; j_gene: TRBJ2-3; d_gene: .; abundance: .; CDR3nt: TGTGCCAGCAGCCCTACAAGCACAGATACGCAGTATTTT; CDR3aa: CASSPTSTDTQYF
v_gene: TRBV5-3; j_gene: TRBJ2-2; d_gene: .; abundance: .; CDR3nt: TGTGCCCCTTGTAGCAGTGTCCCCGGGGAGCTGTTTTTT; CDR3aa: CAPCSSVPGELFF
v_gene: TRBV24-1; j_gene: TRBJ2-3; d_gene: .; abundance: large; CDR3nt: TGTGCCACCAGTGATGTAAACTTAGATACGCAGTATTTT; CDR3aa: CATSDVNLDTQYF